What follows are 19 T cell receptor beta chains derived from one specimen sequenced in a study of shared clonotypes between healthy human individuals. Generated by immunoSEQ multiplex PCR, the TCRdb table keeps only in-frame clones and is missing some. The table lists 1 million to 1.2 million clones, about 80% of them singletons, with about 0.94% in the top ten. Sequences were obtained from memory CD4+ T cells from PBMCs. The sample's subset: CD45RA-negative fraction. The receptor set was obtained from a man aged 18 to 30 in good health. Some clones in this sample may be carry-over from other donors' samples.

The CDR3 is CASSPQGAGNQPQHF. DNA for the CDR3: TGTGCCAGCAGTCCTCAGGGGGCTGGCAATCAGCCCCAGCATTTT. The gene calls are TRBV6-5 and TRBJ1-5; TRBD1 matches 8 bases. The CDR3 has 15 residues. After removal of 5 bases from V and 2 bases from J, the junction contained 5 bases not matched to a gene. CDR1 and CDR2 from the germline V gene are MNHEY and SVGAGI.

The chain employs TRBV25-1 and TRBJ2-2, with a possible D match to TRBD2 (5 bases). Trimming shortened V by 3 bases and J by 6 bases, and 14 bases separated the two germline ends. Looked up from germline, CDR1 is MGHDK and CDR2 is SYGVNS. CDR3 length: 15 residues. DNA of the CDR3: TGTGCCAGCAGTGAGATTTCGAGGGTTTCCGGGGAGCTGTTTTTT. As protein: CASSEISRVSGELFF.

A remark on this clone: The same CDR3 also results from other DNA sequences found in this sample. J is TRBJ1-1 and V is TRBV5-1; TRBD1 agrees at 7 bases. Germline V gives CDR1 SGHRS, CDR2 YFSETQ. The V gene end was trimmed by 0 bases and the J gene end by 4 bases; junction bases not matched to a gene: 6. The CDR3 loop spans 15 amino acids. The CDR3 region has the DNA TGCGCCAGCAGCTTGGGCGGGACAGCGGCCACTGAAGCTTTCTTT. Its protein product is CASSLGGTAATEAFF.

V is TRBV30 and J is TRBJ2-1; 8 positions match TRBD2. The CDR3 is 16 amino acids. The junction had 10 bases not matched to a gene; V was cut back by 3 bases and J by 3 bases. Per germline, CDR1 GTSNPN and CDR2 SVGIG (reference sequence). The CDR3 region is CAWRSFRAGDYNEQFF. CDR3 DNA sequence: TGTGCCTGGAGGTCATTTCGAGCGGGAGACTACAATGAGCAGTTCTTC.

The chain uses TRBV7-2 and TRBJ1-4, with 7 bases identical to TRBD1. From germline, CDR1 is SGHTA and CDR2 FQGNSA. V dropped 0 bases and J dropped 6; count of bases not matched to a gene: 10. The CDR3 has 17 residues. For the CDR3, the DNA is TGTGCCAGCAGCTTAGCGCTTATTTGGGACAGCTATGAAAAACTGTTTTTT. Its protein product is CASSLALIWDSYEKLFF. The whole variable domain, filled in from reference TRBV7-2 and TRBJ1-4, reads GAGVSQSPSNKVTEKGKDVELRCDPISGHTALYWYRQSLGQGLEFLIYFQGNSAPDKSGLPSDRFSAERTGGSVSTLTIQRTQQEDSAVYLCASSLALIWDSYEKLFFGSGTQLSVL.

Regarding this clone: Other nucleotide sequences from this sample produce the same CDR3. The gene calls are TRBV7-2 and TRBJ2-3, with 12 positions matching TRBD2. In germline, CDR1 is SGHTA, CDR2 FQGNSA. After removal of 1 base from V and 3 bases from J, the junction contained 5 bases not matched to a gene. The CDR3 is made up of 17 amino acids. The CDR3 DNA reads as TGTGCCAGCAGCTTAGGATTGGGGACTAGCGGGACAGATACGCAGTATTTT. Its translation: CASSLGLGTSGTDTQYF.

The J gene is TRBJ1-2, the V gene TRBV21-1. TRBV21-1 is tagged as a pseudogene. The CDR3 runs to 11 residues. CDR3 in amino acids: CASSPAPGYTF. The CDR3 DNA sequence: TGTGCCAGCAGCCCCGCGCCTGGCTACACCTTC.

The chain links TRBV29-1 to TRBJ2-2, with unresolved D. Germline V CDR1 and CDR2: SQVTM, ANQGSEA. Trimming pared 4 bases from V and 7 bases from J, leaving 10 bases between. CDR3 length equals 12 residues. This chain's CDR3 is CSVGARGGELFF. For the CDR3, the DNA is TGCAGCGTTGGAGCAAGAGGCGGGGAGCTGTTTTTT.

The gene calls are TRBV5-1 and TRBJ1-2; TRBD1 might be the D (6 bases). The CDR3 contains 17 residues. CDR1 and CDR2 from the germline V gene are SGHRS and YFSETQ. Trimming stripped 1 base from V and 5 bases from J, with 21 bases between. CDR3: CASSLTLAAGVQYGYTF. The CDR3 DNA is TGCGCCAGCAGCTTGACCCTGGCGGCAGGGGTCCAATATGGCTACACCTTC. The whole variable domain, filled in from reference TRBV5-1 and TRBJ1-2, reads KAGVTQTPRYLIKTRGQQVTLSCSPISGHRSVSWYQQTPGQGLQFLFEYFSETQRNKGNFPGRFSGRQFSNSRSEMNVSTLELGDSALYLCASSLTLAAGVQYGYTFGSGTRLTVV.

In its sample, this clone was seen a few times. The genes are TRBV6-5 and TRBJ1-1, with D hard to call. CDR1 is MNHEY, CDR2 SVGAGI, per germline. This CDR3 has 12 residues. With 6 bases removed from V and 5 bases from J, the gap between germline ends came to 10 bases. The CDR3 protein is CASRGQRTEAFF. The CDR3 region has the DNA TGTGCCAGCAGAGGCCAGCGGACTGAAGCTTTCTTT.

The rearrangement joins TRBV5-1 to TRBJ2-1, with 10 bases matching TRBD2. The CDR3 spans 16 residues. Germline CDR1 is SGHRS and CDR2 is YFSETQ. J gave up 0 bases and V 4 bases, and 4 bases lay outside the gene matches. CDR3 coding DNA: TGCGCCAGCAGCATGTCTAGCGGGAGCTCCTACAATGAGCAGTTCTTC. Residues: CASSMSSGSSYNEQFF.

This clone was observed a handful of times. A much larger clone differs from this one at a single base, so this may be a read error. The genes are TRBV5-1 and TRBJ2-5; D may match TRBD1 or TRBD2 (5 bases each). CDR1 and CDR2 (germline): SGHRS, YFSETQ. This CDR3 region has 14 residues. The CDR3 nucleotides are TGCGTCAGCAGGATGGGACCGTACCAAGAGACCCAGTACTTC. This encodes CVSRMGPYQETQYF.

The rearrangement links TRBV5-1 to TRBJ1-4, with a tentative D call TRBD1 (6 bases). Deletions cut 4 bases from V and 4 bases from J, with 11 bases between. Germline CDR1 SGHRS, CDR2 YFSETQ. The CDR3 loop spans 14 amino acids. CDR3 in amino acids: CASSLDSLNEKLFF. In nucleotides, the CDR3 is TGCGCCAGCAGCCTGGACAGCCTTAATGAAAAACTGTTTTTT.

The chain couples TRBV7-2 to TRBJ1-2; D is perhaps TRBD1 (5 bases). The CDR3 has 13 amino acids. Germline V gene lookup returns CDR1 SGHTA and CDR2 FQGNSA. Trimming cost V 5 bases and J 4 bases, with 11 bases left between them. The CDR3 protein is CASSPDRFYGYTF. CDR3 nucleotides: TGTGCCAGCAGCCCCGACAGATTCTATGGCTACACCTTC.

The chain recombines TRBV10-3 with TRBJ2-3, with TRBD2 matching over 13 bases. The germline CDR1 and CDR2 sequences are ENHRY and SYGVKD. The junction had 2 bases not matched to a gene; V was cut back by 4 bases and J by 4 bases. The CDR3 loop spans 15 amino acids. CDR3 loop: CAISGGLAGADTQYF. In DNA form, the CDR3 reads TGTGCCATCAGTGGAGGACTAGCGGGAGCAGATACGCAGTATTTT.

About this clone itself: At one end, the junction sequence differs from germline, possibly due to a read error. The rearrangement uses TRBV20-1 and TRBJ1-2, with D maybe TRBD1 (5 bases). Germline V gene data show CDR1 as DFQATT and CDR2 as SNEGSKA (reference sequence). This CDR3 has 11 amino acids. In DNA form, the CDR3 reads TGTACCACCTTAAGGACGGGACGACACACCTTC. It yields the protein CTTLRTGRHTF.

The gene calls are TRBV2 and TRBJ1-6; D is possibly TRBD1 (5 bases). The V gene lost 3 bases and the J gene lost 13 bases, with 22 bases spanning the gap. The germline CDR1 and CDR2 sequences are SNHLY and FYNNEI. This CDR3 region has 16 residues. CDR3 region: CASSDIRAPVGVPLHF. The CDR3 bases are TGTGCCAGCAGTGATATCAGGGCCCCCGTCGGCGTCCCCCTCCACTTT.

The rearrangement uses TRBV5-4 and TRBJ2-7, with TRBD2 matching over 13 bases. The junction had 9 bases not matched to a gene; V was cut back by 4 bases and J by 2 bases. This CDR3 comprises 17 residues. Germline CDR1 is SGHNT and CDR2 is YYREEE (reference sequence). This chain's CDR3 is CASSLRGLAGVAYEQYF. In DNA form, the CDR3 reads TGTGCCAGCAGCCTAAGAGGACTAGCGGGAGTAGCCTACGAGCAGTACTTC.

This chain uses TRBV11-2 with TRBJ2-7, with D perhaps TRBD1 (5 bases). The V end lost 6 bases, the J end lost 10 bases, and 22 bases lay between the germline ends. The CDR3 is 14 amino acids. The germline CDR1 and CDR2 sequences are SGHAT and FQNNGV. This chain's CDR3 is CASSKSQGQRDQYF. The CDR3 nucleotides are TGTGCCAGCAGTAAAAGCCAGGGCCAAAGGGATCAGTACTTC.